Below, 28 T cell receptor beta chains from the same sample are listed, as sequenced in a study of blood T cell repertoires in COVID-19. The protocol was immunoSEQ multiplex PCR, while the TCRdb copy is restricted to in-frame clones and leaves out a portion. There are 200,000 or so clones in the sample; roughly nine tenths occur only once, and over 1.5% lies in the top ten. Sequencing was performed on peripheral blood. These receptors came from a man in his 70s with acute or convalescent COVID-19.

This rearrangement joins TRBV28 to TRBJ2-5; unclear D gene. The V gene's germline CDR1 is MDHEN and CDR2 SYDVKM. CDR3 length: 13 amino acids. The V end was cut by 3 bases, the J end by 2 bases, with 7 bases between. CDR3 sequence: CASSFDMQETQYF. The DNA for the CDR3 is TGTGCCAGCAGTTTCGACATGCAAGAGACCCAGTACTTC.

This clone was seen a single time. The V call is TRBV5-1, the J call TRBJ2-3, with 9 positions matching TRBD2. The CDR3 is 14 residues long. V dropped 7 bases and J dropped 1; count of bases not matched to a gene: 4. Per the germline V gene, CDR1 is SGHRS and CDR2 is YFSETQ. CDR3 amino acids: CASAGGVGTDTQYF. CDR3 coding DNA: TGCGCCAGCGCGGGAGGGGTCGGCACAGATACGCAGTATTTT.

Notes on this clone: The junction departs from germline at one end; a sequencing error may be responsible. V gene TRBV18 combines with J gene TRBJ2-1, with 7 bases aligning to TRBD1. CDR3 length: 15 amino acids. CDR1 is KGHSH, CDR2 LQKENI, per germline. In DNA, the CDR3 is TGTGCCAGCTTACCAAAGGACAGGACGAGGGCTGGGCAGTTCTTC. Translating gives CASLPKDRTRAGQFF.

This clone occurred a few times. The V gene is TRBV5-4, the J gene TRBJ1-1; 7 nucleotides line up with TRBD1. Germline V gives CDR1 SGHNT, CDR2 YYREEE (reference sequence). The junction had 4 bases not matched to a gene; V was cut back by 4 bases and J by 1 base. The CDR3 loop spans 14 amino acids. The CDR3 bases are TGTGCCAGCAGCGTCAGGGGGACGAACACTGAAGCTTTCTTT. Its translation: CASSVRGTNTEAFF. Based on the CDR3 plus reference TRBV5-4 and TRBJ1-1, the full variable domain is ETGVTQSPTHLIKTRGQQVTLRCSSQSGHNTVSWYQQALGQGPQFIFQYYREEENGRGNFPPRFSGLQFPNYSSELNVNALELDDSALYLCASSVRGTNTEAFFGQGTRLTVV.

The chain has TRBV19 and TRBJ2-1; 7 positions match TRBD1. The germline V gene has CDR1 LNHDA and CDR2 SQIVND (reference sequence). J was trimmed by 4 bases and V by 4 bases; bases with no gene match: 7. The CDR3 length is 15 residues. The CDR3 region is CASSKSGTVYNEQFF. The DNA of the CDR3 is TGTGCCAGTAGTAAATCCGGGACAGTATACAATGAGCAGTTCTTC.

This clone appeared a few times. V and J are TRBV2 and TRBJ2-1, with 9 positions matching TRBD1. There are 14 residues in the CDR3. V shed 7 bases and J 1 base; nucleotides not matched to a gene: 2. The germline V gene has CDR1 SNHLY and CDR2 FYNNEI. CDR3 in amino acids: CASKGTGSYNEQFF. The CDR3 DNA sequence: TGTGCCAGCAAGGGGACAGGGTCCTACAATGAGCAGTTCTTC. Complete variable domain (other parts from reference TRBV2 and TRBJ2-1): EPEVTQTPSHQVTQMGQEVILRCVPISNHLYFYWYRQILGQKVEFLVSFYNNEISEKSEIFDDQFSVERPDGSNFTLKIRSTKLEDSAMYFCASKGTGSYNEQFFGPGTRLTVL.

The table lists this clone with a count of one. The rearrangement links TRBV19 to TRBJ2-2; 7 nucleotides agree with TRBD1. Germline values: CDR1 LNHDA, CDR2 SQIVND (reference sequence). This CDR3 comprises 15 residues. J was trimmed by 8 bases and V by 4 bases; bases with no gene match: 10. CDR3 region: CASSSQRGRVGELFF. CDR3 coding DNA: TGTGCCAGTAGTAGCCAGAGGGGGCGCGTAGGGGAGCTGTTTTTT.

CDR3 DNA: TGTGCCAGCAGTGCTCAGGGGGTTTCGTACGAGCAGTACTTC. The encoded protein is CASSAQGVSYEQYF. The J gene is TRBJ2-7, the V gene TRBV25-1, with 7 bases identical to TRBD1. The germline gives CDR1 MGHDK, CDR2 SYGVNS. V dropped 4 bases and J dropped 4; count of bases not matched to a gene: 7. The CDR3 spans 14 residues.

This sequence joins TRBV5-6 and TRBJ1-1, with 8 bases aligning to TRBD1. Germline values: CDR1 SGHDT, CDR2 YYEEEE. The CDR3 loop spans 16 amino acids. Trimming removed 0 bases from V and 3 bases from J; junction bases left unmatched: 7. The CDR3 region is CASSLGTGSEYTEAFF. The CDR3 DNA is TGTGCCAGCAGCTTGGGGACAGGGAGTGAGTACACTGAAGCTTTCTTT.

The CDR3 nucleotides read TGTGCCAGCAGCGCCCGGACAGATAATGAAAAACTGTTTTTT. Protein: CASSARTDNEKLFF. The rearrangement joins TRBV7-2 to TRBJ1-4; D may be TRBD1 (6 bases). The CDR3 consists of 14 residues. CDR1 and CDR2 from the germline V gene are SGHTA and FQGNSA. With 5 bases removed from V and 4 bases from J, the gap between germline ends came to 11 bases. Drawing the rest from reference TRBV7-2 and TRBJ1-4, the complete variable domain is GAGVSQSPSNKVTEKGKDVELRCDPISGHTALYWYRQSLGQGLEFLIYFQGNSAPDKSGLPSDRFSAERTGGSVSTLTIQRTQQEDSAVYLCASSARTDNEKLFFGSGTQLSVL.

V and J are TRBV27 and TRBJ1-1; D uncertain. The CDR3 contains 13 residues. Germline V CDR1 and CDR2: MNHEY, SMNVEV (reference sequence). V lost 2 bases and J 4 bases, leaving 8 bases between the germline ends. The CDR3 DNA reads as TGTGCCAGCAGTTTAAGACGGAGCACTGAAGCTTTCTTT. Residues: CASSLRRSTEAFF.

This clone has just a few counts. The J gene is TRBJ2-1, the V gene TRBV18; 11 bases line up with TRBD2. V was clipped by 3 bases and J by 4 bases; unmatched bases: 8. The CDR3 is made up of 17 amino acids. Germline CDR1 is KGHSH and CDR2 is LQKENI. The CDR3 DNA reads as TGTGCCAGCTCACCCCAGCAGGCTAGCGGGAGGTACAATGAGCAGTTCTTC. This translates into CASSPQQASGRYNEQFF.

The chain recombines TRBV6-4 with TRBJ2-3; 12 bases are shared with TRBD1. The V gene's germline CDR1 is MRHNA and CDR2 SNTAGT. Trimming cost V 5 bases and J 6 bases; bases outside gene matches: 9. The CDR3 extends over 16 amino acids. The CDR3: CASSLRDRGRRDTQYF. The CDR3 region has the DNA TGTGCCAGCAGTCTACGGGACAGGGGGCGCCGGGATACGCAGTATTTT.

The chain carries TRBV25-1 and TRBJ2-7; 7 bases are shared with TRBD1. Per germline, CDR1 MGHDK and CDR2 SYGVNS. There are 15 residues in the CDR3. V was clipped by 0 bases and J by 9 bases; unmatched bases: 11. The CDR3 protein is CASSEYDRELSRQYF. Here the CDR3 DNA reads TGTGCCAGCAGTGAATATGACAGGGAGCTTTCAAGGCAGTACTTC.

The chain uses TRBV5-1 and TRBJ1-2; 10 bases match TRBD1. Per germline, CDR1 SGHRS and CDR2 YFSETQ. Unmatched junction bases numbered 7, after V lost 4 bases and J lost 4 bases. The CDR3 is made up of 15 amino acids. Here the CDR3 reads CASSALGQGTYGYTF. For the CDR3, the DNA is TGCGCCAGCAGCGCCCTGGGACAGGGGACCTATGGCTACACCTTC. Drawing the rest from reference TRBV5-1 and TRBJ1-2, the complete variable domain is KAGVTQTPRYLIKTRGQQVTLSCSPISGHRSVSWYQQTPGQGLQFLFEYFSETQRNKGNFPGRFSGRQFSNSRSEMNVSTLELGDSALYLCASSALGQGTYGYTFGSGTRLTVV.

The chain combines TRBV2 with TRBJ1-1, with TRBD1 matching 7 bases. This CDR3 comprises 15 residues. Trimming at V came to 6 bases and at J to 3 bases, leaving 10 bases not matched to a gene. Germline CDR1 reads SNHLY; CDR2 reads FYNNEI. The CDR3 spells CASRETRGAYTEAFF. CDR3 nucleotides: TGTGCCAGCAGGGAAACCAGGGGGGCGTACACTGAAGCTTTCTTT. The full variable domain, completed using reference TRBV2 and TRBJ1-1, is EPEVTQTPSHQVTQMGQEVILRCVPISNHLYFYWYRQILGQKVEFLVSFYNNEISEKSEIFDDQFSVERPDGSNFTLKIRSTKLEDSAMYFCASRETRGAYTEAFFGQGTRLTVV.

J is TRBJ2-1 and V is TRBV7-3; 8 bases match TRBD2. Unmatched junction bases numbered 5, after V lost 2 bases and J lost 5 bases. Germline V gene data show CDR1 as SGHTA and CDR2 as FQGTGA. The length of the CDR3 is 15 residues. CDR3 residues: CASSLGAGDNNEQFF. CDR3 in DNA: TGTGCCAGCAGCTTAGGAGCGGGAGATAACAATGAGCAGTTCTTC.

CDR3 sequence reads: CASSLLRLLATDTQYF. DNA of the CDR3: TGTGCCAGCAGCTTACTTCGTTTGCTAGCAACAGATACGCAGTATTTT. The J gene is TRBJ2-3, the V gene TRBV11-2, with a tentative D call TRBD2 (5 bases). V was trimmed by 2 bases and J by 3 bases, leaving 15 bases between them. This CDR3 is built from 16 residues. Germline values: CDR1 SGHAT, CDR2 FQNNGV.

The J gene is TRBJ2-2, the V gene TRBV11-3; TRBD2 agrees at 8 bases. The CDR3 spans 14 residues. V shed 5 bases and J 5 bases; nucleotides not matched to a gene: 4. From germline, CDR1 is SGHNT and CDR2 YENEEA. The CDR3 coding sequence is TGTGCCAGCAGCCCCGGGACTAGTACCGGGGAGCTGTTTTTT. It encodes CASSPGTSTGELFF.

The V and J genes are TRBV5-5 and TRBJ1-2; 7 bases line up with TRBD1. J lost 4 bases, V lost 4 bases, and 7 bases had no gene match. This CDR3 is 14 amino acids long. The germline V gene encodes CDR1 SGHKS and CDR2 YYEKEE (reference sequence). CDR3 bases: TGTGCCAGCAGCCCCGGGACAGCGGGCTATGGCTACACCTTC. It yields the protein CASSPGTAGYGYTF. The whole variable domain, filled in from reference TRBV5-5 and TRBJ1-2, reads DAGVTQSPTHLIKTRGQQVTLRCSPISGHKSVSWYQQVLGQGPQFIFQYYEKEERGRGNFPDRFSARQFPNYSSELNVNALLLGDSALYLCASSPGTAGYGYTFGSGTRLTVV.

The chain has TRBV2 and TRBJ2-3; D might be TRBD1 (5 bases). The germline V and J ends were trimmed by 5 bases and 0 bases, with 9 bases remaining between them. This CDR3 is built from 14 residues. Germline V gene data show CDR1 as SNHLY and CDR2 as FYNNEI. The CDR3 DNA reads TGTGCCAGCAGTTGGGCAGGGAGCACAGATACGCAGTATTTT. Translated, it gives CASSWAGSTDTQYF.

This CDR3 is CASSHDRGNTEAFF. In DNA form, the CDR3 reads TGTGCCAGCAGTCACGACAGGGGGAACACTGAAGCTTTCTTT. V gene TRBV6-2 or TRBV6-3 combines with J gene TRBJ1-1; 8 bases line up with TRBD1. Germline CDR1 is MNHEY and CDR2 is SVGEGT. CDR3 length: 14 residues. The junction had 3 bases not matched to a gene; V was cut back by 5 bases and J by 1 base.

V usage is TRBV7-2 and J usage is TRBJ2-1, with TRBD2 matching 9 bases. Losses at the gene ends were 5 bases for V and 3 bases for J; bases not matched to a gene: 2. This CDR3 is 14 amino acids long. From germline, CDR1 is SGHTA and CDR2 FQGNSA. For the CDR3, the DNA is TGTGCCAGCAGCATTAGCGGGAGCTACAATGAGCAGTTCTTC. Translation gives CASSISGSYNEQFF.

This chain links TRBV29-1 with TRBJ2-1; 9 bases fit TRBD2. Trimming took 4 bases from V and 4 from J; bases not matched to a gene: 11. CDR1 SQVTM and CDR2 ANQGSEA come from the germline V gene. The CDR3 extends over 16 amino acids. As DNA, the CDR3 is TGCAGCGTTGGGCCCCTGACTAGCGGAAAGTACAATGAGCAGTTCTTC. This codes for CSVGPLTSGKYNEQFF.

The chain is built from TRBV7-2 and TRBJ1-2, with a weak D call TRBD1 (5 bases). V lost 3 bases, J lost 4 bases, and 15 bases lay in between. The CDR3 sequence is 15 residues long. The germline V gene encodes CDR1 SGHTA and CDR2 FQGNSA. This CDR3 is CASSFSGGMSYGYTF. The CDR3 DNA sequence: TGTGCCAGCAGCTTCTCCGGGGGTATGAGCTATGGCTACACCTTC.

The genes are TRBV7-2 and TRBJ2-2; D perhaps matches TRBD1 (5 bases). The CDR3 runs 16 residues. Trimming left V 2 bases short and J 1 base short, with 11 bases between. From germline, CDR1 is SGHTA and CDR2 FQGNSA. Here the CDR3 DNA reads TGTGCCAGCAGCTTACTAGGGGTAGGGAACACCGGGGAGCTGTTTTTT. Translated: CASSLLGVGNTGELFF. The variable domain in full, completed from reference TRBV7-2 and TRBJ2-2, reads GAGVSQSPSNKVTEKGKDVELRCDPISGHTALYWYRQSLGQGLEFLIYFQGNSAPDKSGLPSDRFSAERTGGSVSTLTIQRTQQEDSAVYLCASSLLGVGNTGELFFGEGSRLTVL.

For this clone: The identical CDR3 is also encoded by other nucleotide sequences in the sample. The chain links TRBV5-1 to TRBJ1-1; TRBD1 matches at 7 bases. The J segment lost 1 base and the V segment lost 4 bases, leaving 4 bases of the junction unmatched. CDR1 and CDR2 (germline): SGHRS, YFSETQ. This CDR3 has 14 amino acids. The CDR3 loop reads CASSTGQANTEAFF. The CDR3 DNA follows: TGCGCCAGCAGCACCGGACAGGCGAACACTGAAGCTTTCTTT.

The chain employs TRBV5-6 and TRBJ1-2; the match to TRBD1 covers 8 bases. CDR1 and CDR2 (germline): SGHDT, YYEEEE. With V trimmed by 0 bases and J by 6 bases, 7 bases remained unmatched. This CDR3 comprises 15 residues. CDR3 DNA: TGTGCCAGCAGCTTGGTATGGGGACAGGATGATGGCTACACCTTC. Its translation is CASSLVWGQDDGYTF. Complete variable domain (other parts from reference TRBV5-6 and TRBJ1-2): DAGVTQSPTHLIKTRGQQVTLRCSPKSGHDTVSWYQQALGQGPQFIFQYYEEEERQRGNFPDRFSGHQFPNYSSELNVNALLLGDSALYLCASSLVWGQDDGYTFGSGTRLTVV.